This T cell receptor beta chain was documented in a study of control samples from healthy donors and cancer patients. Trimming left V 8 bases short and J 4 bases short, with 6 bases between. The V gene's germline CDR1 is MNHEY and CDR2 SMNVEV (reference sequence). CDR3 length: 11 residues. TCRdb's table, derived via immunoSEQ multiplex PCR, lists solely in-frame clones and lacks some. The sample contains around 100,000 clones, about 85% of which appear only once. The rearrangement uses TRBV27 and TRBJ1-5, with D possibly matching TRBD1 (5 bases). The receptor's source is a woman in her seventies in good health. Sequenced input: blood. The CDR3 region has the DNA TGTGCCAGCGGGGGGAATCAGCCCCAGCATTTT. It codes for CASGGNQPQHF.